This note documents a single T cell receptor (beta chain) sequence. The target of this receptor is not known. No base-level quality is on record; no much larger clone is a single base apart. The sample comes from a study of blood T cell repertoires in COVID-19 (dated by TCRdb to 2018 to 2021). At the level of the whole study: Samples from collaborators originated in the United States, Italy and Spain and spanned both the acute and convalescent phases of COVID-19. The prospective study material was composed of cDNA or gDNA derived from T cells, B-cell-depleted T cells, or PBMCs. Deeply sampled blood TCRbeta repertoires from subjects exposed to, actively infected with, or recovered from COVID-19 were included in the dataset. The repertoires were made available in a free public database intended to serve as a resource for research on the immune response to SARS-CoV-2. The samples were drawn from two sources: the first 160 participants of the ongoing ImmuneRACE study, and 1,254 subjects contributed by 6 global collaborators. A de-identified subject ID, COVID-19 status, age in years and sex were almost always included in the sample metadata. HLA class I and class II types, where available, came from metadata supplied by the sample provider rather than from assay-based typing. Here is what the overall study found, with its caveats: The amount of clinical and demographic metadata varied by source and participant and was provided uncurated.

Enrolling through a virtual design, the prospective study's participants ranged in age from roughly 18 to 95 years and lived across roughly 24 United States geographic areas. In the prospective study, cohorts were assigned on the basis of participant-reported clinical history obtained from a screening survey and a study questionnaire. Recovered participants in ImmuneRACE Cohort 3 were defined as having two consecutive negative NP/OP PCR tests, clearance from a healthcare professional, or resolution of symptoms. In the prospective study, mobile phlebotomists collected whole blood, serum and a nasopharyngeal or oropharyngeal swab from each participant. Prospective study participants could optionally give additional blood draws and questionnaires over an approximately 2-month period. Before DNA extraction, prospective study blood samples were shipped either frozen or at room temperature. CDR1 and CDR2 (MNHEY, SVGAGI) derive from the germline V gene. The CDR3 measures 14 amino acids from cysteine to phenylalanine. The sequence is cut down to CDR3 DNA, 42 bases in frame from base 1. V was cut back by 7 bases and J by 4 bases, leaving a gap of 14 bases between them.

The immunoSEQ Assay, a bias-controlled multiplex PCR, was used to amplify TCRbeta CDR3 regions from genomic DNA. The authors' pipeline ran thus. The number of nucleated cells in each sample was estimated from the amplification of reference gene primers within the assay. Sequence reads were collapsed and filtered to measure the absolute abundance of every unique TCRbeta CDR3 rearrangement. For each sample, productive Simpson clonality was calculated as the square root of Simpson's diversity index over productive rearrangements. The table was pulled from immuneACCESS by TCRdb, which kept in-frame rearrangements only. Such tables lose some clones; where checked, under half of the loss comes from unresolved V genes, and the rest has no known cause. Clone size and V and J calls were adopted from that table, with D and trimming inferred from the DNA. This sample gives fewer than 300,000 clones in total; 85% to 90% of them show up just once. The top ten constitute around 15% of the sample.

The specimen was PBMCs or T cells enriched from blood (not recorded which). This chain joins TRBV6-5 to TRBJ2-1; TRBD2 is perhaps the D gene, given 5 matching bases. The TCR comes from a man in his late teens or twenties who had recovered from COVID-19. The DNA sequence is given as TGTGCCAGCAAATCCAGCGGCACATACAATGAGCAGTTCTTC. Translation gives CASKSSGTYNEQFF.